The subject of this entry is one T cell receptor (beta chain). Its antigen is not known. The source of the sample is a study of response to subunit inactivated influenza vaccine. Overall study results and limits: Authors suggested few new T cells are recruited by each seasonal influenza vaccination.

Trimming left V 1 base short and J 1 base short, with 15 bases between. There are 17 residues in the CDR3. Germline V gene data show CDR1 as MGHRA and CDR2 as YSYEKL. From the RT-PCR reads, TCRdb called clonotypes with MiXCR, one entry per CDR3 protein. Seen here are approximately 700,000 distinct CDR3 sequences, 14% observed once, and the top ten hold around 6.5%. This chain uses TRBV4-1 with TRBJ2-3; the D gene is possibly TRBD2 (6 bases). Sample: PBMCs from blood, taken 14 to 15 days before vaccination. This TCR was recovered from a man aged 50-59 years who received an inactivated influenza vaccine. This CDR3 reads CASSQVLRETGTDTQYF. In DNA, the CDR3 is TGCGCCAGCAGCCAAGTTCTCCGGGAGACAGGCACAGATACGCAGTATTTT.